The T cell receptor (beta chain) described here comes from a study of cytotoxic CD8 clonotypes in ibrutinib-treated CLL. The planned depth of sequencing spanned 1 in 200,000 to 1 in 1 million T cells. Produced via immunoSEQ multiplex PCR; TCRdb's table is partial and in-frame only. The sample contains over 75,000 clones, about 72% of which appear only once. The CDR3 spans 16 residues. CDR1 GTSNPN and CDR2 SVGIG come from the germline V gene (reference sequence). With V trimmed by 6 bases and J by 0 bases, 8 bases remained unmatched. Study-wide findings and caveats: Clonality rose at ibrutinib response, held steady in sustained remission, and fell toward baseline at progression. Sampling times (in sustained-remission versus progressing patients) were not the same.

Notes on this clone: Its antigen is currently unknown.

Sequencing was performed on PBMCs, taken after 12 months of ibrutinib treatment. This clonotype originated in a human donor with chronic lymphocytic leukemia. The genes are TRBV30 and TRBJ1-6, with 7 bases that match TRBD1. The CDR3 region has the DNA TGTGCCTGTAACAGGGGCCCGAGCTCCTATAATTCACCCCTCCACTTT. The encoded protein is CACNRGPSSYNSPLHF.